This TCR beta chain was recorded in a study of T-cell reconstitution after alpha-beta-depleted transplantation in children. Library preparation (for TCRbeta) was performed with unique molecular identifiers. A single record per CDR3 protein comes from TCRdb applying MiXCR to the PCR reads. The sample includes roughly 420,000 distinct CDR3 sequences, around 16% seen only once; the top ten take 25% to 30%. About this clonotype itself: Antigen: not known.

The CDR3 sequence is 14 residues long. In germline, CDR1 is SGHNT, CDR2 YYREEE (reference sequence). The V and J ends lost 4 bases and 8 bases respectively, with 16 bases between them. Study-wide points: Certain patients had high TCRbeta diversity at day 60, and it came from recipient T cells and thymic progenitors that survived. Several hundred rapidly expanded clones from non-depleted graft cells reportedly supplied alpha-beta T cells about two months post-transplant. At one year after transplant, newly produced T cells mostly accounted for T-cell counts and diversity.

The source was PBMCs, mostly from graft donor cells, collected 360 days after TCRalphabeta/CD19-depleted stem cell transplant. This receptor was taken from a boy under two years old who had a stem cell transplant for Wiskott-Aldrich syndrome, so the T cells may come from the graft donor. This rearrangement joins TRBV5-4 to TRBJ2-4; TRBD2 is a possible D gene (7 bases). Here the CDR3 DNA reads TGTGCCAGCAGCCCGGGAGGACAGCGGGACATTCAGTACTTC. It translates to CASSPGGQRDIQYF. The full variable domain, with the rest looked up from reference TRBV5-4 and TRBJ2-4, is ETGVTQSPTHLIKTRGQQVTLRCSSQSGHNTVSWYQQALGQGPQFIFQYYREEENGRGNFPPRFSGLQFPNYSSELNVNALELDDSALYLCASSPGGQRDIQYFGAGTRLSVL.